Described below is a single T cell receptor (beta chain) sequence and its context. Its antigen is currently unknown. The junction and the germline gene differ at one end; a read error may be behind it. Three rounds of nested PCR, following a modified ARM-PCR protocol, produced the TCRbeta library. A single record per CDR3 protein comes from TCRdb applying MiXCR to the multiplex PCR reads. The sample lists some 80,000 distinct CDR3 sequences, 76% occurring once. Germline V gene data show CDR1 as MNHEY and CDR2 as SVGEGT. The CDR3 spans 16 residues. This record belongs to a study of tumor and adjacent non-tumor tissue in lung cancer. About the research overall: The patients, roughly eleven men and four to six women, were roughly 30 to 76 with stage I to III disease.

RNA was extracted from bulk tissue without any cell sorting. Distant lung tissue was collected more than 3 cm away from the tumor edge. Study outcomes and limitations: Compared with tumor, normal lung showed significantly lower TCR diversity. Normal lung showed higher cumulative top 100 clone frequency than tumor. Higher tumor TCR diversity was associated with shorter survival.

This TCR was sampled from a woman in her forties or fifties with non-small cell lung cancer. V is TRBV6-2 or TRBV6-3 and J is TRBJ2-2, with D tentatively TRBD1 or TRBD2 (5 bases each). Sequenced: distant non-tumor lung tissue. CDR3 protein: CTSSRLGHGLTGELFF. CDR3 DNA: TGTACCAGCAGTCGCCTTGGACACGGGCTAACCGGGGAGTTGTTTTTT.